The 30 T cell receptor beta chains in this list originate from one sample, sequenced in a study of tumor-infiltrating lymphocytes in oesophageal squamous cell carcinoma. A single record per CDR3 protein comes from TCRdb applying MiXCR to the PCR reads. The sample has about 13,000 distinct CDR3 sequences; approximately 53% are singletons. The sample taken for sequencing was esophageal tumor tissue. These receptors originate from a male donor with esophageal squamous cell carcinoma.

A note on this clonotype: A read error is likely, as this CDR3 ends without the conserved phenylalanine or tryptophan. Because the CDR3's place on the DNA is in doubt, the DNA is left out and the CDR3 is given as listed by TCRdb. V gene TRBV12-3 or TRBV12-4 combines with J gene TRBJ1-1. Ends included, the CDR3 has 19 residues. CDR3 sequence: CASVSQVDQSTLKSKHFTL.

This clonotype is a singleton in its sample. CDR3 residues: CASSIGVGMETQYF. The CDR3 nucleotides read TGTGCCAGTAGTATAGGGGTCGGAATGGAGACCCAGTACTTC. V and J are TRBV19 and TRBJ2-5; D call uncertain. The length of the CDR3 is 14 residues. Trimming removed 1 base at V and 5 bases at J, with 11 bases between. Germline V lookup: CDR1 LNHDA, CDR2 SQIVND (reference sequence).

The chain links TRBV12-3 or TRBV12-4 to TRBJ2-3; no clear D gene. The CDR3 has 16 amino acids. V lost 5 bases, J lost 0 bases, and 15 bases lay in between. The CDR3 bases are TGTGCCAGCAGTCCCCGGACGACCCCTAGCACAGATACGCAGTATTTT. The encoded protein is CASSPRTTPSTDTQYF.

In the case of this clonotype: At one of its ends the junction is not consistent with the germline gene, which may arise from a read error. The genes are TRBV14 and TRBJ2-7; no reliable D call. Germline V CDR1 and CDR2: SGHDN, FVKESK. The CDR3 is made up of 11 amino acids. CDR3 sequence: CASSLVYEQYF. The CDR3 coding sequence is TGTGCCAGCAGCCTAGTCTACGAGCAGTATTTC.

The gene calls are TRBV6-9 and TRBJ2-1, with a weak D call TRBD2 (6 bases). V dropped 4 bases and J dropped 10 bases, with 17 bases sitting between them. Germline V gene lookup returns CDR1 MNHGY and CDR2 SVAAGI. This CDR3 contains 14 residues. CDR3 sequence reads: CASSWLGGTYEQFF. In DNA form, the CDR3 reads TGTGCCAGCAGTTGGCTGGGGGGAACCTACGAGCAGTTCTTC.

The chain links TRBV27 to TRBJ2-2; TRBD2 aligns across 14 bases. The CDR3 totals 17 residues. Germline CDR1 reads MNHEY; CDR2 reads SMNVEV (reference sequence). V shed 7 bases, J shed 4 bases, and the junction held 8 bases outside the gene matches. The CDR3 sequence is CASTSGTSGRGTGELFF. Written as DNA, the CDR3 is TGTGCCAGCACTTCCGGGACTAGCGGGAGAGGCACCGGGGAGCTGTTTTTT.

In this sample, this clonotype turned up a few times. CDR3 in DNA: TGCAGTGCTAGAGGCGTAGAGGGTAGGGAGACAGATACGCAGTATTTT. It encodes CSARGVEGRETDTQYF. This chain connects TRBV20-1 to TRBJ2-3; D is perhaps TRBD2 (5 bases). This CDR3 region has 16 residues. Trimming pared 1 base from V and 3 bases from J, leaving 17 bases between. Germline CDR1 DFQATT, CDR2 SNEGSKA (reference sequence).

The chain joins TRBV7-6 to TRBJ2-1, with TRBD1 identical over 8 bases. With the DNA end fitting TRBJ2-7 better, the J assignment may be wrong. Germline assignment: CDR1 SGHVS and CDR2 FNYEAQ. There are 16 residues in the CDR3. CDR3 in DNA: TGTGCCAGCAGCTTTCCTGGACAGGGAAGGGGCTACGAGCAGTACTTC. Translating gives CASSFPGQGRGYEQYF.

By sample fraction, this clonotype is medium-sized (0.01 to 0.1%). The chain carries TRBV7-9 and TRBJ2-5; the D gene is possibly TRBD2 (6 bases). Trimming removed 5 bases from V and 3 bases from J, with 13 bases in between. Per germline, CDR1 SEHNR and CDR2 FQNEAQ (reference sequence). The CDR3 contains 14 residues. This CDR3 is CASSRLGRKETQYF. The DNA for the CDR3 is TGTGCCAGCAGCCGACTAGGGAGAAAAGAGACCCAGTACTTC.

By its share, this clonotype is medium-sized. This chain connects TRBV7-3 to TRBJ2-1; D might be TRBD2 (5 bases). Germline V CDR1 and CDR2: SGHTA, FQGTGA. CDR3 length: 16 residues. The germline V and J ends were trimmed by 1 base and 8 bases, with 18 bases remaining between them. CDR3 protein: CASSLRASKGWDEQFF. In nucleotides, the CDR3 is TGTGCCAGCAGCTTAAGAGCTAGCAAGGGTTGGGATGAGCAGTTCTTC.

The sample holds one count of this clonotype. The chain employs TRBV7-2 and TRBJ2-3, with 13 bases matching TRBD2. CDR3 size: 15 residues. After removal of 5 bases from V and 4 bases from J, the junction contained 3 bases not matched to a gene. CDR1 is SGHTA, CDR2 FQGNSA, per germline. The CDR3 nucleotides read TGTGCCAGCAGCCGACTAGCGGGAGGTTCAGATACGCAGTATTTT. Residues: CASSRLAGGSDTQYF.

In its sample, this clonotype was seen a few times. DNA for the CDR3: TGTGCCAGCAGTTACTCGATACTAGGGACAGGGGCTCTACAGTTGGGCAATGAGCAGTTCTTC. Translating it yields CASSYSILGTGALQLGNEQFF. This rearrangement joins TRBV6-6 to TRBJ2-5, with 10 bases identical to TRBD1. The end of the DNA aligns better with TRBJ2-1, so the J call may be wrong. CDR3 size: 21 residues. Germline V lookup: CDR1 MNHNY, CDR2 SVGAGI (reference sequence).

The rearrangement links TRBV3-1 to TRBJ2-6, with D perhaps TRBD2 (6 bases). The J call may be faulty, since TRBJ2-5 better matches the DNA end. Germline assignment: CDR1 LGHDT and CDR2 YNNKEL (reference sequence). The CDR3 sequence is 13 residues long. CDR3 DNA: TGTGCCAGCAGCCTCTCTAGCGAAGAGACCCAGTACTTC. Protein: CASSLSSEETQYF.

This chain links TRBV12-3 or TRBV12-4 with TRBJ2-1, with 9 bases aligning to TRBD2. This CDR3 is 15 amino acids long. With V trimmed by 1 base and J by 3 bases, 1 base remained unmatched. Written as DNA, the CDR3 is TGTGCCAGCAGTTTAGGGACTAGCGACTACAATGAGCAGTTCTTC. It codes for CASSLGTSDYNEQFF.

The CDR3 reads CSARGGGDRGNLETQYF. The CDR3 DNA reads as TGCAGTGCTAGGGGGGGGGGGGACAGGGGGAATCTAGAGACCCAGTACTTC. The chain combines TRBV20-1 with TRBJ2-3, with 11 bases matching TRBD1. The DNA end is a closer match to TRBJ2-5, so the J assignment may be wrong. The CDR3 loop spans 17 amino acids. Germline V gives CDR1 DFQATT, CDR2 SNEGSKA (reference sequence).

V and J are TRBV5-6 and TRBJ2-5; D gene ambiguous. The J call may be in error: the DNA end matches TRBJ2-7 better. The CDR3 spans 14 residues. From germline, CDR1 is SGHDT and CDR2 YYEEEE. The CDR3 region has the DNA TGTGCCAGCAGCTTGCAGGTTCCTCTCTACGAGCAGTACTTC. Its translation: CASSLQVPLYEQYF.

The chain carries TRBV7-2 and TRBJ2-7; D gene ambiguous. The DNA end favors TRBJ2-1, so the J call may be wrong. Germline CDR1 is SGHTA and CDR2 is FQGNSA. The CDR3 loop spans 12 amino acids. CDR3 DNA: TGTGCCAGCAGCCCCACACTCTCCGAGCAGTTCTTC. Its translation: CASSPTLSEQFF.

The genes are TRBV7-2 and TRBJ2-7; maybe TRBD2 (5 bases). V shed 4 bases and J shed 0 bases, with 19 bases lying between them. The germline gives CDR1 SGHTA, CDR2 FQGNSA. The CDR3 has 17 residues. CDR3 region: CASSSRRSFGSSYEQYF. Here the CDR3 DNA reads TGTGCCAGCAGCTCACGGAGATCCTTTGGGAGCTCCTACGAGCAGTACTTC.

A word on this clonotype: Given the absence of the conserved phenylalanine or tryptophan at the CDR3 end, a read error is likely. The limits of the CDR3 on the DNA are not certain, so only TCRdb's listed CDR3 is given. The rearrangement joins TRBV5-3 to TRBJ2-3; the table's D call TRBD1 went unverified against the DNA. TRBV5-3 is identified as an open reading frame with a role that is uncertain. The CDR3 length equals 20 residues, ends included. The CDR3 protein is CASIILRDRGEFEEGYTFGS.

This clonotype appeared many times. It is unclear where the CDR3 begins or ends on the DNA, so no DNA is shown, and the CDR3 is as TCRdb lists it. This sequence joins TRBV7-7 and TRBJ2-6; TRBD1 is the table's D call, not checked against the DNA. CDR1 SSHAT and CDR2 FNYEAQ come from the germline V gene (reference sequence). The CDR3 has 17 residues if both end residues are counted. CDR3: CASRYRRLLFLWLHLRF.

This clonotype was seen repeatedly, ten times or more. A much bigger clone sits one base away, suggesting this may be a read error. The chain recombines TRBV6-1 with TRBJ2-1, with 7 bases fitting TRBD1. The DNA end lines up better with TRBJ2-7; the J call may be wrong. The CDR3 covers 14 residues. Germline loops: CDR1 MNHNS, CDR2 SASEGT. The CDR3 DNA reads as TGTGCCAGCTCGACAGGGAGCTCCTACAATGAGCAGTACTTC. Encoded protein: CASSTGSSYNEQYF.

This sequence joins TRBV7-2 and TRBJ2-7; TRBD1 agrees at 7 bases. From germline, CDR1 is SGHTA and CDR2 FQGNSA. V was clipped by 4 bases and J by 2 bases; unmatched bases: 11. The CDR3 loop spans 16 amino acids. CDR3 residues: CASSSRQGSFTYEQYF. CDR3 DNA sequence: TGTGCCAGCAGCTCTCGACAGGGATCTTTTACCTACGAGCAGTACTTC. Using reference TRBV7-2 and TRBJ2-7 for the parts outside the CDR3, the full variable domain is GAGVSQSPSNKVTEKGKDVELRCDPISGHTALYWYRQSLGQGLEFLIYFQGNSAPDKSGLPSDRFSAERTGGSVSTLTIQRTQQEDSAVYLCASSSRQGSFTYEQYFGPGTRLTVT.

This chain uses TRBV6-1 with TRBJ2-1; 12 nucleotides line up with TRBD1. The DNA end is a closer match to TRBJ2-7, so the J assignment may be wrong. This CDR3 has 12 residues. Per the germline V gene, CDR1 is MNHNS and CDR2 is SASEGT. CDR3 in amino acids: CAMGQGAYEQYF. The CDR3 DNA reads TGTGCCATGGGACAGGGGGCTTACGAGCAGTACTTC.

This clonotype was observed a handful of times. The DNA of the CDR3 is TGTGCCAGCAACAGGGGGACGCGCGGCTACACCTTC. Translated: CASNRGTRGYTF. The J gene is TRBJ1-2, the V gene TRBV28; 8 bases are shared with TRBD1. The germline gives CDR1 MDHEN, CDR2 SYDVKM. V was clipped by 7 bases and J by 8 bases; unmatched bases: 6. CDR3 length equals 12 residues.

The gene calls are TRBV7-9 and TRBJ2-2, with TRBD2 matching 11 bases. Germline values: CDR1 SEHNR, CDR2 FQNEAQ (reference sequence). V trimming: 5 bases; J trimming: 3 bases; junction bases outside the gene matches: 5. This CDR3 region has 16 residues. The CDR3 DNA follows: TGTGCCAGCAGCAAACTAGCGGGAGCCTACACCGGGGAGCTGTTTTTT. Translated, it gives CASSKLAGAYTGELFF.

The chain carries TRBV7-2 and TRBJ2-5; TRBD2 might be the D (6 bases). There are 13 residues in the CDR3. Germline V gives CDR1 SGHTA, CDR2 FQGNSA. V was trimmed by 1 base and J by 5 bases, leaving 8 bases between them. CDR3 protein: CASSLEGRETQYF. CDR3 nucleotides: TGTGCCAGCAGCTTAGAGGGGAGGGAGACCCAGTACTTC.

The CDR3 reads CASSLALAGRTEAFF. Here the CDR3 DNA reads TGTGCCAGCAGCTTAGCGCTAGCGGGGCGGACTGAAGCTTTCTTT. The chain is built from TRBV7-2 and TRBJ2-3; tentatively, D is TRBD1 (5 bases). The J call could be wrong; TRBJ1-1 is a better fit for the DNA end. The germline V gene encodes CDR1 SGHTA and CDR2 FQGNSA. The CDR3 is made up of 15 amino acids.

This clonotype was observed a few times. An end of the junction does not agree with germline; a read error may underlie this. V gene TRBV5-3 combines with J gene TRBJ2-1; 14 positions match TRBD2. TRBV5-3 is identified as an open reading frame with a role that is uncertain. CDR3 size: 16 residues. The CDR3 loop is CASSLGGTSGRNEQFF. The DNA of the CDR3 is TGCGCCAGCAGCTTGGGAGGGACTAGCGGGAGAAATGAGCAGTTCTTC.

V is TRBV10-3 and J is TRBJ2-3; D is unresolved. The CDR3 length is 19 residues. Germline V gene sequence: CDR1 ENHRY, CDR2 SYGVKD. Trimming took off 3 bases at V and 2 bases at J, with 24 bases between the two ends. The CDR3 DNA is TGTGCCATCAGTGAAAAGTGGGATTGGGGTAACACCCTCACAGATACGCAGTATTTT. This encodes CAISEKWDWGNTLTDTQYF.

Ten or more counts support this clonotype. This CDR3 is CASSPGTTQYF. For the CDR3, the DNA is TGTGCCAGCAGCCCGGGGACTACCCAGTACTTC. The chain uses TRBV7-2 and TRBJ2-5, with D possibly matching TRBD2 (6 bases). The CDR3 contains 11 residues. Germline lookup yields CDR1 SGHTA and CDR2 FQGNSA. V lost 5 bases, J lost 8 bases, and 9 bases lay in between. The variable domain in full, with the rest retrieved from reference TRBV7-2 and TRBJ2-5, is GAGVSQSPSNKVTEKGKDVELRCDPISGHTALYWYRQSLGQGLEFLIYFQGNSAPDKSGLPSDRFSAERTGGSVSTLTIQRTQQEDSAVYLCASSPGTTQYFGPGTRLLVL.